This entry lists 5 T cell receptor beta chains sequenced from one sample in a study of shared clonotypes between healthy human individuals. The protocol was immunoSEQ multiplex PCR, while the TCRdb copy is restricted to in-frame clones and leaves out a portion. The data show roughly 720,000 clones, roughly 87% seen once. Sequencing was carried out using memory CD8+ T cells from PBMCs. Subset denoted: CD45RO+ cells pooled with CCR7-negative TemRA cells. The receptors shown here come from a young man in good health. Some clones in this sample may be carry-over from other donors' samples.

This chain joins TRBV7-9 and TRBJ2-7; TRBD1 is a possible D gene (6 bases). V was pared by 4 bases and J by 3 bases, with 16 bases between. This CDR3 spans 15 amino acids. Germline-derived CDR1 and CDR2 are SEHNR and FQNEAQ (reference sequence). This CDR3 is CASSSGNQQGYEQYF. Written as DNA, the CDR3 is TGTGCCAGCAGCTCAGGGAACCAACAGGGCTACGAGCAGTACTTC.

The chain recombines TRBV7-3 with TRBJ2-7; TRBD1 or TRBD2 may be the D gene (6 bases each). This CDR3 is 13 amino acids long. The germline V gene has CDR1 SGHTA and CDR2 FQGTGA. The V end was cut by 5 bases, the J end by 6 bases, with 14 bases between. The CDR3 protein is CASSPFPGAEQYF. Written as DNA, the CDR3 is TGTGCCAGCAGCCCATTCCCGGGGGCCGAGCAGTACTTC. Full variable domain (remainder filled in from reference TRBV7-3 and TRBJ2-7): GAGVSQTPSNKVTEKGKYVELRCDPISGHTALYWYRQSLGQGPEFLIYFQGTGAADDSGLPNDRFFAVRPEGSVSTLKIQRTERGDSAVYLCASSPFPGAEQYFGPGTRLTVT.

The chain joins TRBV18 to TRBJ1-2; D is possibly TRBD1 (6 bases). Germline V CDR1 and CDR2: KGHSH, LQKENI. The CDR3 is made up of 16 amino acids. V was clipped by 0 bases and J by 3 bases, with 14 bases between them. The CDR3 sequence: CASSPPEGGADYGYTF. The CDR3 bases are TGTGCCAGCTCACCACCGGAGGGGGGCGCGGACTATGGCTACACCTTC.

CDR3 sequence reads: CASSLVPTSTGELFF. The CDR3 DNA reads TGTGCCAGCAGCTTAGTCCCCACTAGCACCGGGGAGCTGTTTTTT. This chain joins TRBV7-6 and TRBJ2-2; the D gene is possibly TRBD2 (5 bases). V shed 1 base and J shed 4 bases, with 10 bases lying between them. The CDR3 contains 15 residues. The germline V gene encodes CDR1 SGHVS and CDR2 FNYEAQ.

The rearrangement links TRBV14 to TRBJ2-1; D ambiguous. V was pared by 4 bases and J by 6 bases, with 19 bases between. Germline CDR1 SGHDN, CDR2 FVKESK. This CDR3 has 16 residues. Here the CDR3 reads CASSPLPASEVNEQFF. CDR3 bases: TGTGCCAGCAGCCCCCTCCCAGCCAGCGAGGTCAATGAGCAGTTCTTC.